This is a list of T cell receptor beta chains from one sample in a study of beta chain features in type 1 diabetes. Clones were read by immunoSEQ multiplex PCR, and TCRdb kept only the in-frame ones, dropping some. The sample contains about 150,000 clones, 10% of which appear only once. Sequencing was done on a sample of central memory CD4+ T cells from blood. Source of these receptors: a man younger than 45 with type 1 diabetes. CDR3s include the opening cysteine and the closing phenylalanine or tryptophan. The D gene is left open where the match is weak. Size tells how often a clone was seen (once, few, many) or the class of an expanded clone, and some rows leave it out.

D gene	V gene	J gene	clone size	CDR3 DNA	CDR3 protein
-	TRBV27	TRBJ2-3	once	TGTGCCAGCAGTTTCCAGGTTAGCACAGATACGCAGTATTTT	CASSFQVSTDTQYF
-	TRBV28	TRBJ2-6	-	TGTGCCAGCAAGACAGACTCTGGGGCCAACGTCCTGACTTTC	CASKTDSGANVLTF
TRBD1	TRBV28	TRBJ2-7	-	TGTGCCAGCGGGACAGGGGTGGAGTACGAGCAGTACTTC	CASGTGVEYEQYF
-	TRBV7-3	TRBJ2-1	-	TGTGCCAGCAGTCTAGTGTCCTACAATGAGCAGTTCTTC	CASSLVSYNEQFF
TRBD2	TRBV15	TRBJ2-3	few	TGTGCCACCAGCAGTGGTAGCGGGACGATAGATACGCAGTATTTT	CATSSGSGTIDTQYF
-	TRBV11-2	TRBJ2-2	few	TGTGCCAGCAGCTTAGTGCGATTACCGGCCGGGGAGCTGTTTTTT	CASSLVRLPAGELFF
TRBD2	TRBV4-2	TRBJ2-7	-	TGTGCCAGCAGCCAAGAACTAGCGGGAGGGCCTCGGGAGCAGTACTTC	CASSQELAGGPREQYF
-	TRBV5-4	TRBJ2-5	few	TGTGCCAGCAGCCGGAGAGTGGACAGCAAAGAGACCCAGTACTTC	CASSRRVDSKETQYF
TRBD2	TRBV11-1	TRBJ2-7	few	TGTGCCAGCAGCTACGGGACTAGCGGGAGCGAGCAGTACTTC	CASSYGTSGSEQYF
-	TRBV6-5	TRBJ2-7	few	TGTGCCAGCAGCCGGACACTACCTTCCTACGAGCAGTACTTC	CASSRTLPSYEQYF
TRBD1	TRBV2	TRBJ1-1	few	TGTGCCAGCCAGGGGGACAGGTGGTACACTGAAGCTTTCTTT	CASQGDRWYTEAFF
-	TRBV7-2	TRBJ1-1	few	TGTGCCAGCACCCCTAGGAGAGGCACTGAAGCTTTCTTT	CASTPRRGTEAFF
TRBD1	TRBV11-2	TRBJ1-2	-	TGTGCCAGCAGCTTGAGGGGACAGGGCCGGGATGGCTACACCTTC	CASSLRGQGRDGYTF
-	TRBV25-1	TRBJ2-1	-	TGTGCCAGCAGTGTCTATGCCTCCAATGAGCAGTTCTTC	CASSVYASNEQFF
TRBD1	TRBV7-9	TRBJ1-5	few	TGTGCCAGCAGCCGGGGACAGGGCAATCAGCCCCAGCATTTT	CASSRGQGNQPQHF
-	TRBV6-5	TRBJ1-1	few	TGTGCCAGCAGTGGACAGCTGAACACTGAAGCTTTCTTT	CASSGQLNTEAFF
TRBD2	TRBV29-1	TRBJ2-3	-	TGCAGCGTTCTTGGACTAGCGGGATCGGTAGATACGCAGTATTTT	CSVLGLAGSVDTQYF
-	TRBV9	TRBJ2-5	few	TGTGCCAGCAGCGTAGGTCAGATGGAGGGGTCGGAGACCCAGTACTTC	CASSVGQMEGSETQYF
TRBD1	TRBV2	TRBJ2-1	-	TGTGCCAGCAGGGCGGACAGGTACGATGAGCAGTTCTTC	CASRADRYDEQFF
TRBD1	TRBV20-1	TRBJ2-3	few	TGCAGTGCTGGAGGGACAGGGCCGCAGTATTTT	CSAGGTGPQYF
-	TRBV4-2	TRBJ1-2	-	TGTGCCAGCAGCCAAGATAGAACAGGAGACTATGGCTACACCTTC	CASSQDRTGDYGYTF
TRBD1	TRBV15	TRBJ1-5	few	TGTGCCACCAGCAGAGGGACAGGTGGTGATCAGCCCCAGCATTTT	CATSRGTGGDQPQHF
-	TRBV28	TRBJ2-6	-	TGTGCCAGCAGTTTCCCCCCCAGCAGGGCGGCCCCTGGGGCCAACGTCCTGACTTTC	CASSFPPSRAAPGANVLTF